The 8 T cell receptor beta chains listed next were all sequenced from one sample in a study of blood T cells in healthy people across ages. Primers used in a second PCR of roughly 6 to 11 cycles were a sample-barcoded 5' primer and a J-beta primer mix. TCRdb itself ran the 5' RACE reads through MiXCR, one entry per CDR3 protein. The sample holds fewer than 1.5 million distinct CDR3 sequences, about 43% seen once. Sequenced: blood. These TCRs come from a woman between 18 and 30 years old in good health.

This rearrangement joins TRBV18 to TRBJ2-5, with no clear D. The CDR3 totals 14 residues. Trimming removed 2 bases at V and 1 base at J, with 8 bases between. Per the germline V gene, CDR1 is KGHSH and CDR2 is LQKENI. The CDR3 DNA follows: TGTGCCAGCTCACCATATACAGCCCAAGAGACCCAGTACTTC. Translated: CASSPYTAQETQYF. The full variable domain, in which reference TRBV18 and TRBJ2-5 provide the parts outside the CDR3, is NAGVMQNPRHLVRRRGQEARLRCSPMKGHSHVYWYRQLPEEGLKFMVYLQKENIIDESGMPKERFSAEFPKEGPSILRIQQVVRGDSAAYFCASSPYTAQETQYFGPGTRLLVL.

This clonotype was counted between two and nine times. The CDR3 is CASSYRQGGETQYF. CDR3 DNA: TGTGCCAGCAGTTATAGGCAGGGAGGGGAGACCCAGTACTTC. The V call is TRBV6-5, the J call TRBJ2-4; 7 bases agree with TRBD2. The end of the DNA aligns better with TRBJ2-5, so the J call may be wrong. Germline CDR1 is MNHEY and CDR2 is SVGAGI. The CDR3 has 14 residues.

This clonotype was picked up a small number of times. J is TRBJ2-7 and V is TRBV6-6; TRBD1 matches at 9 bases. The V segment lost 3 bases and the J segment 5 bases; nucleotides outside the gene matches: 5. Germline values: CDR1 MNHNY, CDR2 SVGAGI (reference sequence). The length of the CDR3 is 14 residues. In DNA form, the CDR3 reads TGTGCCAGCAGTTATCACAGGGGGCGGGACGAGCAGTACTTC. Translating it yields CASSYHRGRDEQYF.

This chain joins TRBV4-1 and TRBJ2-7; no firm D call. Germline values: CDR1 MGHRA, CDR2 YSYEKL. The ends were cut back, 0 bases at V and 7 bases at J, with 22 bases in the middle. The CDR3 loop spans 17 amino acids. This CDR3 is CASSQDWSAGPYNEQYF. DNA of the CDR3: TGCGCCAGCAGCCAAGATTGGTCGGCAGGACCTTACAATGAGCAGTACTTC.

The chain couples TRBV9 to TRBJ1-4; no clear D gene. The V end was cut by 0 bases, the J end by 8 bases, with 8 bases between. This CDR3 is built from 13 residues. CDR1 and CDR2 (germline): SGDLS, YYNGEE. The CDR3 DNA reads as TGTGCCAGCAGCGTAGCGGACCGGGAAAAACTGTTTTTT. It specifies CASSVADREKLFF.

This sequence joins TRBV20-1 and TRBJ2-1; D may be TRBD1 or TRBD2 (5 bases each). Looked up from germline, CDR1 is DFQATT and CDR2 is SNEGSKA (reference sequence). Trimming shortened V by 3 bases and J by 0 bases, and 12 bases separated the two germline ends. This CDR3 region has 15 residues. CDR3 nucleotides: TGCAGTGCTAGGAGCAGGGACCGCTCCTACAATGAGCAGTTCTTC. Encoded protein: CSARSRDRSYNEQFF.

This clonotype was observed a few times. The chain recombines TRBV18 with TRBJ1-1; TRBD1 aligns across 7 bases. Germline lookup yields CDR1 KGHSH and CDR2 LQKENI. Trimming took 5 bases from V and 2 from J; bases not matched to a gene: 11. The length of the CDR3 is 16 residues. CDR3 sequence reads: CASSSTGVFPNTEAFF. The DNA of the CDR3 is TGTGCCAGCTCATCCACAGGGGTTTTTCCCAACACTGAAGCTTTCTTT.

The genes are TRBV9 and TRBJ2-3, with D possibly matching TRBD2 (6 bases). This CDR3 is built from 17 residues. The V gene's germline CDR1 is SGDLS and CDR2 YYNGEE. The ends were cut back, 0 bases at V and 5 bases at J, with 19 bases in the middle. Here the CDR3 reads CASSVEGSPGRRDTQYF. Here the CDR3 DNA reads TGTGCCAGCAGCGTAGAGGGTAGCCCAGGGAGGAGAGATACGCAGTATTTT.